This T cell receptor beta chain was sequenced for a study of blood T cell repertoires in COVID-19. Per the study methods: Scientists estimated how many nucleated cells there were by amplifying reference gene primers. TCRdb's table, derived via immunoSEQ multiplex PCR, lists solely in-frame clones and lacks some. The V and J calls and clone size are taken from that table; D and trimming were inferred from the DNA. The sample comprises almost 70,000 clones, 89% of which are singletons, and 4.9% rests with the top ten. The CDR3 spans 16 residues. V trimming: 5 bases; J trimming: 2 bases; junction bases outside the gene matches: 5. CDR1 and CDR2 from the germline V gene are WNHNN and SYGVQD (reference sequence).

The source material was peripheral blood. This chain joins TRBV10-1 and TRBJ2-1; TRBD2 aligns across 11 bases. The TCR sequence derives from a woman in her fifties or sixties with active COVID-19. The CDR3 coding sequence is TGCGCCAGCAGTTTTTCGACTAGCGGGGCCTACAATGAGCAGTTCTTC. It yields the protein CASSFSTSGAYNEQFF.